This TCR beta chain comes out of a study of cytomegalovirus exposure and HLA in healthy donors. Findings of the study overall: Analysis performed later showed TCR beta chains linked to HLA being more clonally expanded than equally common others.

The CDR3 totals 15 residues. With 0 bases clipped from V and 2 bases from J, the junction kept 0 bases outside the gene matches. Germline lookup yields CDR1 MRHNA and CDR2 SNTAGT. Points on this clone: Antigen: not known. The same CDR3 can be traced to other DNA sequences in this sample.

Researchers ran the PCR with 60 Vbeta and 13 Jbeta primers. TCRdb's table, derived via immunoSEQ multiplex PCR, lists solely in-frame clones and lacks some. The specimen's table records under 100,000 clones. This clonotype was obtained from a woman in her 30s in good health and CMV-seronegative. Sequenced input: PBMCs. The chain carries TRBV6-4 and TRBJ2-5; 10 bases are shared with TRBD2. DNA of the CDR3: TGTGCCAGCAGTGACTCTAGCGGGGGGCAAGAGACCCAGTACTTC. This translates into CASSDSSGGQETQYF.